This is a list of T cell receptor beta chains from one sample in a study of tumor-infiltrating lymphocytes in primary liver carcinoma. From the multiplex PCR reads, TCRdb called clonotypes with MiXCR, one entry per CDR3 protein. The sample has tens of thousands of distinct CDR3 sequences, approximately 79% seen once. Specimen: liver tumor tissue from sampling region 1. The source of these receptors is a man aged 35-49 years with primary liver carcinoma and hepatitis B virus infection. CDR3s include the opening cysteine and the closing phenylalanine or tryptophan. The D gene is left open where the match is weak. Clone size, where shown, is once, few, many, or a class for clones that have expanded.

len	abundance	v_gene	j_gene	d_gene	CDR3aa	CDR3nt
14	NA	TRBV11-2	TRBJ2-1	NA	CSSSLCRLASEQFF	TGTTCCAGCAGCTTATGCCGGCTAGCTAGTGAGCAGTTCTTC
14	few	TRBV28	TRBJ1-5	NA	CASREGEVNQPQHF	TGTGCCAGCAGAGAAGGGGAGGTCAATCAGCCCCAGCATTTT
20	once	TRBV6-6	TRBJ2-2	TRBD2	CASSPLVGLVGPTYTGELFF	TGTGCCAGCAGTCCGCTCGTGGGACTAGTGGGGCCAACGTACACAGGGGAGCTGTTTTTT
14	NA	TRBV5-6	TRBJ1-2	NA	CVSSLSTAVYGYTF	TGTGTCAGCAGCTTGTCGACGGCAGTTTATGGCTACACCTTC
16	NA	TRBV11-1	TRBJ2-3	TRBD2	CASSLGTSIQTDTQYF	TGTGCTAGCAGCCTCGGGACTAGCATACAAACAGATACGCAGTATTTT
13	NA	TRBV10-2	TRBJ2-5	TRBD1	CASKTGTFETQYF	TGCGCCAGTAAGACAGGGACGTTCGAGACCCAGTACTTC
14	NA	TRBV20-1	TRBJ2-1	NA	CNALGKGKINGQFF	TGCAATGCTCTAGGTAAGGGGAAAATTAATGGGCAGTTCTTC
15	few	TRBV11-2	TRBJ2-1	TRBD2	CTSSLSREGYNEQFF	TGTACCAGCAGCTTATCGAGGGAGGGGTACAATGAGCAGTTCTTC
13	once	TRBV6-1	TRBJ2-7	TRBD1	CASGVTGGREQYF	TGTGCCAGCGGTGTGACAGGGGGACGCGAGCAATACTTC
17	NA	TRBV11-2	TRBJ2-7	TRBD1	CANSSILVQGVWGKQYF	TGTGCCAACAGCTCAATTCTAGTTCAGGGGGTATGGGGCAAGCAGTACTTC
16	few	TRBV12-3/TRBV12-4	TRBJ2-5	NA	CASSLAPGSFGSTQYF	TGTGCCAGCAGTTTAGCGCCAGGTAGTTTCGGGTCGACCCAGTACTTC
14	medium-sized	TRBV10-3	TRBJ2-5	TRBD1	CAISPDRAQETQYF	TGTGCCATCAGCCCCGACAGGGCCCAAGAGACCCAGTACTTC
15	NA	TRBV29-1	TRBJ2-7	NA	CSARAMGGVIYEQYF	TGCAGCGCTAGGGCGATGGGGGGCGTAATATACGAGCAGTACTTC
13	NA	TRBV30	TRBJ2-1	NA	CAWTPATYNQHFF	TGTGCCTGGACTCCAGCGACTTACAATCAGCATTTCTTC
16	NA	TRBV14	TRBJ2-5	TRBD2	CGNSHRSGSPQETRYF	TGTGGCAACAGCCATAGGAGCGGGAGCCCGCAAGAGACCCGGTACTTC
13	few	TRBV4-1	TRBJ2-7	NA	CASSQAVEPEQYF	TGCGCCAGCAGCCAGGCCGTAGAGCCCGAGCAGTATTTC
12	NA	TRBV10-2	TRBJ1-2	TRBD1	CASTGTAYGYTF	TGCGCCAGCACCGGGACAGCCTATGGCTACACCTTC
14	NA	TRBV6-5	TRBJ2-2	NA	CAGKDIRNTGVLFF	TGTGCCGGCAAGGACATAAGGAACACCGGGGTGTTGTTTTTT
14	NA	TRBV11-2	TRBJ2-1	NA	CASSLHRLVSEEFF	TGTGCCAGCAGCTTACACCGACTAGTTAGTGAGGAGTTCTTC
14	NA	TRBV28	TRBJ2-7	NA	CASSIFAWGGEQYF	TGTGCCAGCAGTATATTCGCTTGGGGTGGAGAGCAGTACTTC
14	NA	TRBV6-5	TRBJ2-7	TRBD1	CVSSRRTGNYEQYF	TGTGTCAGCAGTCGCCGGACAGGGAACTACGAGCAGTACTTC
15	large	TRBV2	TRBJ2-7	NA	CASSENRAVSYEQYF	TGTGCCAGCAGTGAGAACAGGGCGGTCTCCTACGAGCAGTACTTC
15	NA	TRBV12-3/TRBV12-4	TRBJ1-5	NA	CASSFGQGSNQPHHF	NA
15	many	TRBV11-2	TRBJ2-6	NA	CASSLMFSGANVLTF	TGTGCCAGCAGCTTAATGTTCTCTGGGGCCAACGTCCTGACTTTC
14	NA	TRBV6-5	TRBJ1-5	TRBD1	CASRGGSRNQPQHF	TGCGCCAGCAGGGGGGGGAGTCGCAATCAGCCCCAGCATTTT
14	NA	TRBV28	TRBJ1-2	TRBD1	CASGPFTGGDGYTF	TGTGCCAGCGGGCCGTTCACAGGGGGGGATGGCTACACCTTC
16	NA	TRBV11-2	TRBJ2-5	TRBD1	CASSLTAGGSGETKYF	TGTGCCAGCAGCTTAACCGCAGGGGGCTCGGGGGAGACCAAATACTTC
16	NA	TRBV11-2	TRBJ2-3	TRBD2	CASNFGGRAVGDTQYF	TGTGCCAGCAACTTCGGCGGGAGGGCCGTGGGTGATACGCAGTATTTT
14	many	TRBV20-1	TRBJ2-1	TRBD2	CSALLAGGPHEQFF	TGCAGTGCGCTACTAGCGGGAGGGCCCCATGAGCAGTTCTTC
15	NA	TRBV12-3/TRBV12-4	TRBJ2-7	TRBD2	CASSMGMGGSYEQYF	TGTGCCAGCAGTATGGGGATGGGGGGGTCCTACGAGCAATACTTC
16	NA	TRBV11-3	TRBJ2-1	NA	CARSPAGQGAVDEQFF	TGTGCCAGGAGCCCAGCAGGACAAGGGGCGGTAGATGAGCAGTTCTTC
14	NA	TRBV7-2	TRBJ2-1	TRBD2	CASFERLATNEQFF	TGTGCCAGCTTCGAGAGACTAGCAACCAATGAGCAGTTCTTC
16	few	TRBV11-2	TRBJ2-3	NA	CANSRQPFNPTDTQYF	TGTGCTAACAGCCGACAACCCTTCAACCCCACAGATACGCAGTATTTT
15	once	TRBV5-6	TRBJ2-3	NA	CASSMGQITSDTQYF	TGTGCGAGCAGCATGGGACAAATAACGTCAGATACCCAGTATTTT
18	NA	TRBV11-2	TRBJ2-3	TRBD1	CASNLVAGTGGKTDTQFF	TGTGCCAGCAACTTAGTTGCTGGGACAGGGGGCAAAACAGATACGCAGTTTTTT
17	many	TRBV5-1	TRBJ1-4	TRBD1	CASSLEGKQGTNEELFF	TGCGCCAGCAGCTTGGAGGGTAAACAGGGGACTAATGAAGAACTGTTTTTT
14	NA	TRBV11-2	TRBJ2-1	NA	CTNSLYRLVSEQFF	TGTACCAACAGCTTATACCGGCTAGTTAGTGAGCAGTTCTTT
12	NA	TRBV12-3/TRBV12-4	TRBJ1-6	NA	CASILKDSPLYF	TGTGCCAGCATTTTAAAGGATTCACCCCTCTACTTT
14	few	TRBV6-1	TRBJ2-3	NA	CASSEGESDQPQYF	TGTGCCAGCAGTGAGGGAGAGTCGGATCAGCCTCAGTATTTT
14	NA	TRBV28	TRBJ2-7	NA	CVSIQTVGSYEQYF	TGTGTCAGCATCCAGACAGTGGGCTCCTACGAGCAGTACTTC
14	NA	TRBV6-2/TRBV6-3	TRBJ1-1	NA	CASSYPELHTEAFF	TGTGCCAGCAGTTACCCAGAGCTACACACGGAAGCTTTCTTT
14	NA	TRBV10-3	TRBJ1-5	NA	CVISEFEGDQPQLF	TGTGTCATCAGTGAGTTTGAGGGCGATCAGCCCCAGCTTTTT
14	NA	TRBV4-1	TRBJ1-2	TRBD1	CASRQWDRNYGYAF	TGCGCCAGCCGCCAATGGGACAGGAACTATGGCTACGCCTTC
16	NA	TRBV4-1	TRBJ2-7	TRBD1	CASSRAGTGFSYQQHF	TGCGCCAGCAGCCGTGCCGGGACAGGCTTCTCATACCAGCAGCACTTC
14	NA	TRBV11-2	TRBJ2-1	NA	CARSLYRPVSEQFF	TGTGCCCGCAGCTTATACCGGCCAGTTAGTGAGCAGTTTTTC
18	NA	TRBV4-1	TRBJ1-6	NA	CISSQAVGVGIYNSPLHF	TGCATCAGCAGCCAAGCGGTTGGGGTGGGGATTTATAATTCACCCCTCCACTTT
17	many	TRBV11-2	TRBJ2-5	TRBD2	CASSPGTSGGHQETQYF	TGTGCCAGCAGCCCTGGGACTAGCGGGGGGCATCAAGAGACCCAGTACTTC
17	NA	TRBV10-3	TRBJ2-2	NA	CTISEFEAGPDTGELFF	TGCACCATCAGTGAGTTCGAAGCCGGGCCAGACACCGGGGAGCTGTTTTTT
17	NA	TRBV20-1	TRBJ2-7	TRBD2	CSAFTVGLAGGVGEQYF	TGCAGTGCTTTTACGGTCGGCCTAGCGGGAGGCGTGGGCGAGCAGTACTTC
16	NA	TRBV6-1	TRBJ1-2	NA	CASIEGVGRPDFGYTF	TGTGCCAGCATTGAGGGTGTCGGCAGACCTGACTTTGGCTACACCTTC
15	NA	TRBV11-2	TRBJ2-1	NA	CACSPQRKGLSEQFF	TGTGCCTGCAGCCCCCAGCGGAAGGGATTGAGTGAGCAGTTCTTC
16	NA	TRBV11-2	TRBJ2-5	TRBD2	CASNQTPAGGKEIQYF	TGTGCCAGCAACCAAACTCCCGCCGGGGGGAAAGAGATCCAGTACTTC
16	NA	TRBV4-1	TRBJ2-7	NA	CASSQDQTGVTLEQYF	TGCGCCAGCAGCCAAGATCAAACTGGTGTCACCCTCGAGCAGTACTTC
13	NA	TRBV28	TRBJ1-1	NA	CASMGAQSTEAFF	TGTGCCAGCATGGGGGCACAGAGCACTGAAGCTTTCTTT
17	few	TRBV5-1	TRBJ2-1	TRBD2	CASSNPLAGVLYNEQFF	TGCGCCAGCAGCAACCCTCTAGCGGGAGTCCTCTACAATGAGCAGTTCTTC